This entry concerns a single T cell receptor (beta chain). The entry originates in a study of blood T cell repertoires in COVID-19. Across the study: Spain, Italy and the United States supplied samples that represented acute and convalescent COVID-19. Nucleic acid was either cDNA or gDNA, and it came from T cells, B-cell-depleted T cells, or PBMCs.

Per the original data handling: Amplification of reference gene primers provided the estimated nucleated cell counts. Libraries were prepared by immunoSEQ multiplex PCR; TCRdb keeps only in-frame clonotypes and omits some of them. V, J and clone size were drawn from that table, and D and trimming were deduced from the DNA. The repertoire holds roughly 160,000 clones, with about four fifths as singletons. This CDR3 region has 14 residues. CDR1 and CDR2 (germline): SGHDT, YYEEEE. V lost 1 base to trimming and J lost 8 bases, with 12 bases between them. The chain joins TRBV5-6 to TRBJ2-2; no definite D call. This sequence was found in a woman aged 80 or over with acute or convalescent COVID-19. Sequencing used peripheral blood. The CDR3 DNA reads TGTGCCAGCAGCTTGTACGGAACGGAGGGGGAGCTGTTTTTT. As protein: CASSLYGTEGELFF.